This T cell receptor (beta chain) was identified in a study of T cell changes during pregnancy in multiple sclerosis. The repertoire was sequenced with immunoSEQ multiplex PCR; TCRdb's copy has only in-frame clones and lacks some. The sample consists of about 70,000 clones, around 94% of them appearing once. The germline CDR1 and CDR2 sequences are GTSNPN and SVGIG (reference sequence). Trimming took 6 bases from V and 4 from J; bases not matched to a gene: 4. This CDR3 is 13 amino acids long. The TCR comes from a female donor in good health, enrolled as a control in a pregnancy study. Specimen: peripheral blood, collected in the second trimester of pregnancy. The chain recombines TRBV30 with TRBJ1-4, with TRBD1 matching 8 bases. For the CDR3, the DNA is TGTGCCTGCACGGACAGGGTTAATGAAAAACTGTTTTTT. Translating gives CACTDRVNEKLFF.